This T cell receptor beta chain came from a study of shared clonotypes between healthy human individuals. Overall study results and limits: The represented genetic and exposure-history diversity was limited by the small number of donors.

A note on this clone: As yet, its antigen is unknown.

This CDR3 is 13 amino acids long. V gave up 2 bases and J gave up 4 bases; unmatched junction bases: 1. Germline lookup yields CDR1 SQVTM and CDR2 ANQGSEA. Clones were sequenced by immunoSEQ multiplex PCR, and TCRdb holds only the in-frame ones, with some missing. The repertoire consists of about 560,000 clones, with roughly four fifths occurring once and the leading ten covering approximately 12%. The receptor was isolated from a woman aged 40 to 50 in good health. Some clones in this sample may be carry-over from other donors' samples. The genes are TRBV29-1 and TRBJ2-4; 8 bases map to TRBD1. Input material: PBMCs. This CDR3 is CSVERQGKNIQYF. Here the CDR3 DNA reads TGCAGCGTTGAAAGACAGGGGAAAAACATTCAGTACTTC. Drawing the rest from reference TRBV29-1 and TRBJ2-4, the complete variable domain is SAVISQKPSRDICQRGTSLTIQCQVDSQVTMMFWYRQQPGQSLTLIATANQGSEATYESGFVIDKFPISRPNLTFSTLTVSNMSPEDSSIYLCSVERQGKNIQYFGAGTRLSVL.